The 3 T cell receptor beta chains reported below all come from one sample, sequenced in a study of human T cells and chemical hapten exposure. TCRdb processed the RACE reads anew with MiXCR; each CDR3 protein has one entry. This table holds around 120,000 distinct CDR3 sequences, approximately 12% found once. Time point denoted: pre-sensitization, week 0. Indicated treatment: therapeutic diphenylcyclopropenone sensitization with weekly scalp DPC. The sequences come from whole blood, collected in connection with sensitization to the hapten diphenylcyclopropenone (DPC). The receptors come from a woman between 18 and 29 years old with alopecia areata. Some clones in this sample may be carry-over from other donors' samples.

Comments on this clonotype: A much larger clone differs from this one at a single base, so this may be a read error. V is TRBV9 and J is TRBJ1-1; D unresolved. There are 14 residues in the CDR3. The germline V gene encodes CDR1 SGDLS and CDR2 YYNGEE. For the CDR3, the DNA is TGTGTCAGCAGCTTTACGACGGTGAACACTGAAGCTTTCTTT. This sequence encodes CVSSFTTVNTEAFF.

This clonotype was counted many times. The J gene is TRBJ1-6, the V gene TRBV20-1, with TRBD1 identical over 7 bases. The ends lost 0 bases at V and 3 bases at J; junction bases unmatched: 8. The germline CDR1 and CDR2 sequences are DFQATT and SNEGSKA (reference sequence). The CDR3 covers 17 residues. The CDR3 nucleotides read TGCAGTGCTAGAGATCCCGCCAGGGGGTTCTATAATTCACCCCTCCACTTT. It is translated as CSARDPARGFYNSPLHF.

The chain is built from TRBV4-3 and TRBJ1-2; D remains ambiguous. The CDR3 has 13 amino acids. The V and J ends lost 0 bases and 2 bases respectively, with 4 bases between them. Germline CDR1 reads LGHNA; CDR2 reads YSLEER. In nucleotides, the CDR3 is TGCGCCAGCAGCCAAGACAAAAACTATGGCTACACCTTC. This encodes CASSQDKNYGYTF.